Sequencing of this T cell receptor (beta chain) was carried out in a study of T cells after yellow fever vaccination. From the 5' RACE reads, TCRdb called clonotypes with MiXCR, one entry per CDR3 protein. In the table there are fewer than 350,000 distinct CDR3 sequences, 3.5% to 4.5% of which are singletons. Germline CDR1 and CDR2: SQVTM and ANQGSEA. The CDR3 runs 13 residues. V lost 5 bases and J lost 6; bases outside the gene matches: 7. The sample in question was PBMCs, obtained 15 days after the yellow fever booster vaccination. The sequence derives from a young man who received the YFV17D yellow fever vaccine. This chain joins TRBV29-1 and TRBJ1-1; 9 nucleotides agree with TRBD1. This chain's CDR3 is CSVSGQGVSEAFF. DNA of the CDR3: TGCAGCGTTTCGGGACAGGGCGTCTCTGAAGCTTTCTTT.